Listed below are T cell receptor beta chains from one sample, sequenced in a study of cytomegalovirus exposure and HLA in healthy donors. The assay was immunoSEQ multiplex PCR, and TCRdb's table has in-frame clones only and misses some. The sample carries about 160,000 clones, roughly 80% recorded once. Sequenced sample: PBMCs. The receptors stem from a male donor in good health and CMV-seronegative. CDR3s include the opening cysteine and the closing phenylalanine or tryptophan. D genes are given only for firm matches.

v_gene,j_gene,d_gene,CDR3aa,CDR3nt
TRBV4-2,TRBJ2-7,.,CASSQGQGRSYEQYF,TGTGCCAGCAGCCAAGGGCAGGGTAGGTCCTACGAGCAGTACTTC
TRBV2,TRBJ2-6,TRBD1,CASRDRGSSPLSGANVLTF,TGTGCCAGCAGGGACAGGGGGTCCTCCCCTCTCTCTGGGGCCAACGTCCTGACTTTC
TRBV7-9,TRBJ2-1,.,CASSLDGSSYNEQFF,TGTGCCAGCAGCTTAGACGGGAGCTCCTACAATGAGCAGTTCTTC
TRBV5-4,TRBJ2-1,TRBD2,CASSLFRQRGSYNEQFF,TGTGCCAGCAGCTTGTTCCGACAGCGGGGGTCCTACAACGAGCAGTTCTTC
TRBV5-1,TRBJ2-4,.,CASRNGARGDIQYF,TGCGCCAGCAGAAATGGGGCCAGGGGGGACATTCAGTACTTC
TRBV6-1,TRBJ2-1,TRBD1,CASSTPGQPYNEQFF,TGTGCCAGCAGTACTCCGGGACAGCCCTACAATGAGCAGTTCTTC
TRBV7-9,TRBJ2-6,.,CASSPTESGANVLTF,TGTGCCAGCAGCCCCACGGAGTCTGGGGCCAACGTCCTGACTTTC
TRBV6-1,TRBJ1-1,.,CASTVYEVAEAFF,TGTGCCAGCACTGTCTATGAGGTCGCTGAAGCTTTCTTT
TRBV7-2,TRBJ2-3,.,CASSLAFSDTQYF,TGTGCCAGCAGCTTAGCGTTCTCAGATACGCAGTATTTT
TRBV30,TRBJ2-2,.,CAWSPRGGNPGELFF,TGTGCCTGGAGTCCCCGGGGCGGGAATCCCGGGGAGCTGTTTTTT
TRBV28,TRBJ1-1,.,CASSSTPEAFF,TGTGCCAGCAGCTCGACTCCTGAAGCTTTCTTT
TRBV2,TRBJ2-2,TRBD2,CASSPRTSWNTGELFF,TGTGCCAGCAGCCCTAGGACTAGCTGGAACACCGGGGAGCTGTTTTTT
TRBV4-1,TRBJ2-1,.,CASSQLGGPINEQFF,TGCGCCAGCAGCCAACTCGGGGGGCCGATCAATGAGCAGTTCTTC
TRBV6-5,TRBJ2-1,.,CASQPGQLYNEQFF,TGTGCCAGCCAACCAGGGCAGCTATACAATGAGCAGTTCTTC
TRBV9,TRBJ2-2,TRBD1,CASSPPQGPGELFF,TGTGCCAGCAGCCCTCCACAGGGGCCCGGGGAGCTGTTTTTT
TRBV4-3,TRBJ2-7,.,CASSQKSGCYEQYF,TGCGCCAGCAGCCAAAAAAGCGGGTGCTACGAGCAGTACTTC